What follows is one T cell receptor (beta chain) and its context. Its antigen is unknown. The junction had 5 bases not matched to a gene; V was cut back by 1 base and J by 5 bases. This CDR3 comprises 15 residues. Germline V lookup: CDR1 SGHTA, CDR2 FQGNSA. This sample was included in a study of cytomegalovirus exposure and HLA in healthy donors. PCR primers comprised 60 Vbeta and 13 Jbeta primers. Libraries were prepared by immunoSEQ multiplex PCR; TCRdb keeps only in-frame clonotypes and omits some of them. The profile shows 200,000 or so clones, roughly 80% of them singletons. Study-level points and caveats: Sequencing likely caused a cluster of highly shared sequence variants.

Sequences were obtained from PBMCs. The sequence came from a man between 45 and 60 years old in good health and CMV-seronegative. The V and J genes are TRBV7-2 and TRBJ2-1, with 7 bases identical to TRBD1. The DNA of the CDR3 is TGTGCCAGCAGCTTAGTGGTCAGGGGGAACAATGAGCAGTTCTTC. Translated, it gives CASSLVVRGNNEQFF.